Many counts were recorded for the clone carrying this T cell receptor (beta chain). The data were obtained in a study of regulatory T cells in long-lasting Graves disease. Study background: Patients with new Graves' disease had used antithyroid drugs below 3 months.

Time point here: newly diagnosed GD, antithyroid drugs for less than 3 months. From RNA extracted from PBMCs, the TCR library was made. Under American Thyroid Association guidelines, Graves' disease was diagnosed. Construction of the TCR beta libraries employed iRepertoire HTBI primers in conjunction with Arm-PCR of CDR3 regions. TCRdb fed the multiplex PCR reads into MiXCR, producing one record per CDR3 protein. This sample has fewer than 550,000 distinct CDR3 sequences, with around 17% found just once. The same data also went into a second study, on T cells in Graves' hyperthyroidism and ophthalmopathy. That report notes: Over 18 months, lack of ophthalmopathy progression marked Graves' hyperthyroidism as stable. First-round RT-PCR with HTBI primers amplified the TCR CDR3 region.

The sequence was obtained from a woman aged 18 to 35 with Graves disease. Sequenced material: peripheral blood mononuclear cells (PBMCs), taken at new diagnosis, from a patient treated with antithyroid drugs.

DNA of the CDR3: TGTGCCAGCAGTTTATTAGGCCTAGAGTACACCGGGGAGCTGTTTTTT. Translation: CASSLLGLEYTGELFF. The chain is built from TRBV27 and TRBJ2-2; D remains unclear. The CDR3 runs to 16 residues. CDR1 is MNHEY and CDR2 is SMNVEV in the germline V gene (reference sequence). Trimming left V 1 base short and J 3 bases short, with 12 bases between.